This is a list of T cell receptor beta chains from one sample in a study of cytomegalovirus exposure and HLA in healthy donors. This table comes from immunoSEQ multiplex PCR, and its TCRdb copy is limited to in-frame clones, with some not included. This sample has tens of thousands of clones; nearly 96% occur once, and the top ten carry about 4.6%. The material sequenced was PBMCs. The receptors originated from a woman between 18 and 29 years old in good health and CMV-seropositive. Both conserved end residues are part of each CDR3. Fields, in order: J gene, V gene, CDR3 protein.

>TRBJ1-5|TRBV4-1
CASSQGTRGQPQHF
>TRBJ2-7|TRBV11-2
CASSLQTGGSYEQYF
>TRBJ2-2|TRBV9
CASSSGERANTGELFF
>TRBJ2-7|TRBV13
CASSLAGGPYEQYF
>TRBJ2-5|TRBV27
CASSPTNLAGGPRTQYF
>TRBJ2-7|TRBV5-1
CASAPLTGPGEQYF
>TRBJ2-7|TRBV2
CASSRDFYEQYF
>TRBJ2-2|TRBV28
CASSAVFGELFF
>TRBJ2-1|TRBV28
CASHRPGLVVNEQFF
>TRBJ1-2|TRBV4-1
CASSPVGYGDYGYTF
>TRBJ1-5|TRBV30
CAWSVRGGDYSNQPQHF
>TRBJ2-1|TRBV9
CASSAQASGYNEQFF
>TRBJ2-7|TRBV2
CASSVDRGLYEQYF
>TRBJ2-7|TRBV7-2
CASSLIAEYTYEQYF
>TRBJ2-5|TRBV11-3
CASSLDLPLAATETQYF
>TRBJ2-1|TRBV30
CAWSVIPPGLIYNEQFF
>TRBJ1-1|TRBV28
CATHLTTEAFF
>TRBJ2-1|TRBV5-6
CASSLGTGGHEQFF
>TRBJ2-1|TRBV25-1
CASLGTSGHYNEQFF
>TRBJ2-7|TRBV4-2
CASSQGGSSGRAHEQYF
>TRBJ1-2|TRBV27
CASSFTGNYGYTF
>TRBJ2-1|TRBV6-5
CASSYLGQGAGEQFF
>TRBJ2-7|TRBV28
CASSFVVAGGSNEQYF
>TRBJ1-2|TRBV2
CASIQGFYGYTF
>TRBJ1-5|TRBV30
CAWAQGALNQPQHF
>TRBJ2-7|TRBV27
CASSLSPTGGPYEQYF
>TRBJ2-2|TRBV18
CASSPTVNTGELFF
>TRBJ2-7|TRBV7-2
CASSLGTGTGRSEQYF
>TRBJ2-3|TRBV6-5
CASSDRQGTDTQYF
>TRBJ2-2|TRBV27
CASSSTGGGNTGELFF
>TRBJ2-1|TRBV5-6
CASSLRGLPTYNEQFF